The clone carrying this T cell receptor (beta chain) has at least ten counts. Its antigen remains unknown. Amplification of TCR alpha and beta CDR3 regions from RNA used iRepertoire nested multiplex PCR. TCRdb fed the multiplex PCR reads into MiXCR, producing one record per CDR3 protein. The table lists a few hundred thousand distinct CDR3 sequences, more than 35% of them singletons. This sample is drawn from a study of glioma-infiltrating T cells. About the research overall: Samples included WHO grade II oligodendrogliomas or astrocytomas and initial-diagnosis grade IV glioblastomas.

Study observations and caveats: Signature shared blood CDR3 motifs were enriched in low-divergence and depleted in high-divergence patients. Tissue-blood divergence was below expectation in non-neoplastic patients, above in gliomas.

The V end was cut by 1 base, the J end by 6 bases, with 9 bases between. Germline loops: CDR1 MDHEN, CDR2 SYDVKM. The CDR3 consists of 13 residues. The chain couples TRBV28 to TRBJ1-2; D unresolved. The sequenced sample consisted of glioma tissue, nonneoplastic brain tissue, or PBMCs (not recorded which). This receptor was identified in a human donor with low-grade glioma or glioblastoma, undergoing nonglioma brain surgery, or in good health (not recorded which). The CDR3 loop is CASSLLSGNGYTF. The CDR3 region has the DNA TGTGCCAGCAGTTTATTGTCGGGGAATGGCTACACCTTC.